This T cell receptor (beta chain) was recorded in a study of PD-L1 blockade in urothelial cancer (dated by TCRdb to 2016 to 2017). Study-level background: All patients started therapy around 2014 and received atezolizumab 1,200 mg intravenously every 3 weeks. About 90% of the 29 patients were males with bladder-origin urothelial cancer, and about 60% of the 29 reported a prior smoking history. An ECOG performance status of 0 or 1 was recorded for the patients, and 0 to 3 prior chemotherapy regimens had been received by the patients. Blood samples were analyzed at 3 weeks after treatment start (second dose) and at 6 weeks after treatment start. Blood samples yielded a median of roughly 150,000 T cells and 65,000 to 95,000 unique TCRs, with median clonality roughly 0.084. The study was an exploratory multi-omic analysis of somatic, immune and clinical correlates of response to PD-L1 blockade with atezolizumab in urothelial cancer. Pretreatment tumor samples, along with matched peripheral blood serially collected before and after atezolizumab treatment, were subjected to TCR sequencing. Durable clinical benefit was defined as progression-free survival longer than 6 months, and TCR features were also tested against progression-free and overall survival. Whole exome sequencing and RNA sequencing of pretreatment tumors were performed alongside TCR sequencing in the same patients. Nine patients achieved durable clinical benefit and about 22 did not. Pretreatment blood TCR-seq was available for nearly 30 patients, at least one posttreatment blood collection was obtained for 25 or so patients, and tumor TCR-seq was available for 25 or so patients.

About this clone itself: Its antigen is still unknown. No much larger clone is present one base from it, and per-base qualities are unavailable.

A total of 25 to 30 patients with locally advanced or metastatic urothelial carcinoma, treated at Memorial Sloan Kettering on a trial protocol, made up the cohort. Peripheral blood mononuclear cells were collected pretreatment and during treatment, with between 1 and 8 total time points per patient. The Qiagen DNeasy Blood extraction kit was used to purify genomic DNA from total PBMCs and tumor samples. PBMCs were collected pretreatment and during treatment and were isolated and stored as previously described. Broad study findings and their caveats: Patients with durable benefit showed greater expansion of tumor-associated TCR clones in peripheral blood 3 weeks after starting treatment (n ≈ 21, p = 0.022). A pretreatment peripheral blood TCR clonality below the median was linked to improved progression-free and overall survival. Small sample size (n ≈ 27) and many exploratory analyses mean the results are intended to be hypothesis-generating.

Synthetic TCR analog templates were spiked into each PCR to estimate absolute template abundance from read counts. TCRbeta CDR3 regions were amplified from genomic DNA with bias-controlled V and J gene primers using the immunoSEQ assay. Sequencing of rearranged TCRbeta segments was done at approximately 20X coverage. As for the authors' bioinformatics: Sequencing errors were corrected by clustering and CDR3s were annotated against IMGT to assign V, D and J genes. Downstream analyses used only productive TCRbeta rearrangements, leaving out any out-of-frame or stop-codon sequences. To compute clonality, Shannon entropy was normalized by the log of the number of unique productive sequences and then subtracted from one. Clones differing between time points or between blood and tumor were identified by Fisher's exact test with Benjamini-Hochberg correction at adjusted p below 0.01. Held by TCRdb, this immuneACCESS table contains in-frame sequences only and omits some clones. Under half of the omission traces to an unresolved V gene where checked; the cause of the rest is unknown. V and J calls and clone size are those listed in that table; D and trimming were worked out from the DNA. Present in this sample are more than 70,000 clones, roughly nine tenths of which were seen just once. Roughly 3.4% of the sample is held by the ten biggest clonotypes.

Here the sequenced sample was PBMCs, taken around atezolizumab (anti-PD-L1) treatment. The TCR was taken from a man aged 55 to 70 with urothelial cancer.

The DNA sequence reads TGTGCCAGCAGCTTAGGACAGGGGGCGCTGGTCACTGAAGCTTTCTTT. Its coded protein is CASSLGQGALVTEAFF. The V and J segments used are TRBV7-6 and TRBJ1-1; TRBD1 aligns with 10 central bases. V has 1 base trimmed and J has 4 bases trimmed; junction bases matching no gene number 6. The CDR3 spans 16 residues, from the cysteine through the phenylalanine. Only the CDR3 region is kept as DNA, spanning 48 bases read in frame from base 1. Looking up the germline V gene yields CDR1 SGHVS and CDR2 FNYEAQ.